Below, 3 T cell receptor beta chains from the same sample are listed, as sequenced in a study of T cells expressing NK-cell markers. Reprocessing the 5' RACE reads, TCRdb reports a single entry for every CDR3 protein and omits DNA. The sample includes some 460,000 distinct CDR3 sequences. Sequenced material: blood T cells: a sorted CD56 or NKG2C T cell subset, CD4+ or CD8+ T cells, or bulk PBMC T cells (not recorded which). These receptors originate from a woman aged 45-65 years in good health.

The chain has TRBV10-3 and TRBJ2-7. The CDR3 extends over 15 amino acids. Per germline, CDR1 ENHRY and CDR2 SYGVKD. CDR3 sequence reads: CAISESKGNSYEQYF.

The rearrangement uses TRBV19 and TRBJ1-1; lacking DNA, the TRBD1 call made by TCRdb goes unchecked. Germline loops: CDR1 LNHDA, CDR2 SQIVND (reference sequence). The CDR3 is made up of 14 amino acids. This CDR3 is CASTPDRLNTEAFF.

V usage is TRBV28 and J usage is TRBJ2-5; the D gene TCRdb calls, TRBD1, cannot be checked with no DNA. Germline V gene lookup returns CDR1 MDHEN and CDR2 SYDVKM. This CDR3 has 16 residues. The CDR3 protein is CASSSRTGGWEETQYF.